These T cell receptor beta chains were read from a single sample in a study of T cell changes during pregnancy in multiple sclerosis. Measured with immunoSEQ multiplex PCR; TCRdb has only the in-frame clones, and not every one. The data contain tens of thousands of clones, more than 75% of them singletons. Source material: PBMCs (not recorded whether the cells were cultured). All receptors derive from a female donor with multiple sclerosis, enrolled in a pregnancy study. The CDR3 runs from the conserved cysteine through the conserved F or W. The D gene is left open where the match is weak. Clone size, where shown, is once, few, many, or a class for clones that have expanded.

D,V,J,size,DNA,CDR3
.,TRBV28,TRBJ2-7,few,TGTGCCAGCAGCCCACTGGCTGACTCCGCGTCCAGCGAGCAGTACTTC,CASSPLADSASSEQYF
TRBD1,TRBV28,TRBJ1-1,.,TGTGCCACCAACACAGGGGAGTACACTGAAGCTTTCTTT,CATNTGEYTEAFF
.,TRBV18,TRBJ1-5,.,TGTGCCAGCTCACCACCGACGACCGGTGGTAGCAATCAGCCCCAGCATTTT,CASSPPTTGGSNQPQHF
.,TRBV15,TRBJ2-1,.,TGTGCCACCAGCAGAGTTAGCAGATACTACAATGAGCAGTTCTTC,CATSRVSRYYNEQFF
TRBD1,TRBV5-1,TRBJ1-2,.,TGCGCCAGCAGCTTGGGAGACAGGGGAAACTATGGCTACACCTTC,CASSLGDRGNYGYTF
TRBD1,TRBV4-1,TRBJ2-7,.,TGCGCCAGCAGCCTCCTAACAGGGGGCGGCGAGCAGTACTTC,CASSLLTGGGEQYF
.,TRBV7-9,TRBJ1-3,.,TGTGCCAGCAGCCCCTCTGGAAACACCATATATTTT,CASSPSGNTIYF
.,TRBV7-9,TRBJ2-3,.,TGTGCCAGCAGCTTAGACGGCGATACGCAGTATTTT,CASSLDGDTQYF
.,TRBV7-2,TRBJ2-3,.,TGTGCCAGCAGCGACTACAGCACAGATACGCAGTATTTT,CASSDYSTDTQYF
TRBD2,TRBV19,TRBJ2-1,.,TGTGCCAGTAGTATTACGGCGGGAGGCTCCTACAATGAGCAGTTCTTC,CASSITAGGSYNEQFF
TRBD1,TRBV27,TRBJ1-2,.,TGTGCCAGCAGTTTAGGGGGGACAGGGGGCCTGGCCTATGGCTACACCTTC,CASSLGGTGGLAYGYTF
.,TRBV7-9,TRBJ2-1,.,TGTGCCAGCAGCCAAGGGGCTGACGGAAGCTCCTACAATGAGCAGTTCTTC,CASSQGADGSSYNEQFF
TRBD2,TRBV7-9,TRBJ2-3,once,TGTGCCAGCAGCATAGTACTAGCGACAGATACGCAGTATTTT,CASSIVLATDTQYF
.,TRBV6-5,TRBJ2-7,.,TGTGCCAGTCCTAGACGGAAAACCTACGAGCAGTACTTC,CASPRRKTYEQYF
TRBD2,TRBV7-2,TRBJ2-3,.,TGTGCCAGCAGCCCTTTACTCCGGGGGGGCGATGCGCAGTATTTT,CASSPLLRGGDAQYF
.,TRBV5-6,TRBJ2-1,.,TGTGCCAGCAGCTTTTGGAGGGCGAACTACAATGAGCAGTTCTTC,CASSFWRANYNEQFF
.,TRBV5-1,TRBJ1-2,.,TGCGCCAGCAGAACAGACTTCTATGGCTACACCTTC,CASRTDFYGYTF
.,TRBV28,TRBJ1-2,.,TGTGCCAGCAGTTTACAGGCCCGGACGAATGGCTACACCTTC,CASSLQARTNGYTF
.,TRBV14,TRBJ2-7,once,TGTGCCAGCAGCCTAATGAGCGGACCCGGTGGCGAGCAGTACTTC,CASSLMSGPGGEQYF
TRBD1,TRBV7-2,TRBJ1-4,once,TGTGCCAGCAGCTTGGACAGGGTTGAAAAACTGTTTTTT,CASSLDRVEKLFF
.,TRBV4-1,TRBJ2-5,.,TGCGCCAGCAGCCAAGAAAGATCCGCGTACCAAGAGACCCAGTACTTC,CASSQERSAYQETQYF
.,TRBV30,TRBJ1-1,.,TGTGCCTGGAGTGTCAGTGGGCCCACTGAAGCTTTCTTT,CAWSVSGPTEAFF